This T cell receptor (beta chain) comes out of a study of blood T cells in healthy people across ages. Study at large: Per two T cells, about one barcoded beta molecule was captured through template switching.

PBMCs were isolated at a quantity of at least 6 million per sample. Each sample yielded at least 5 micrograms of PBMC total RNA. Concerning this clonotype: The antigen is undetermined.

This CDR3 has 13 residues. Trimming took off 2 bases at V and 9 bases at J, with 14 bases between the two ends. Points from the study as a whole: Age showed a roughly linear inverse relationship with TCR beta diversity per million T cells.

Through a sample-barcoded 5' primer and a J-beta primer mix, a second PCR was run for roughly 7 to 12 cycles. MiXCR, applied by TCRdb to the 5' RACE reads, yields one record per CDR3 protein. The sample lists over 600,000 distinct CDR3 sequences; 20% to 25% were seen once. V is TRBV12-3 or TRBV12-4 and J is TRBJ2-7; D is tentatively TRBD1 or TRBD2 (6 bases each). The sequence came from a man in his 70s in good health. The sample was blood. CDR3 protein: CASSLSLGGWQYF. The CDR3 DNA reads as TGTGCCAGCAGTTTAAGTTTAGGGGGGTGGCAGTACTTC.